Listed here are 18 T cell receptor beta chains from one sample, sequenced in a study of OX40 agonist ivuxolimab in advanced cancers. TCRdb keeps only in-frame clones here, not all; method: immunoSEQ multiplex PCR. The sample has 60,000 to 100,000 clones, roughly 84% seen once. The sequencing used CD4+ or CD8+ T cells sorted from blood, collected in a trial of the OX40 agonist ivuxolimab. The receptors were gathered from an adult with an advanced solid tumor such as melanoma, head and neck, liver or kidney cancer.

The chain combines TRBV28 with TRBJ1-1; D gene unclear. Trimming left V 6 bases short and J 4 bases short, with 9 bases between. This CDR3 comprises 12 residues. From germline, CDR1 is MDHEN and CDR2 SYDVKM. The CDR3 DNA reads as TGTGCCAGCAGCCAGATGATCACTGAAGCTTTCTTT. Translation: CASSQMITEAFF.

The J gene is TRBJ1-5, the V gene TRBV28, with D uncertain. V lost 10 bases and J lost 2, with 18 bases in between. Germline V lookup: CDR1 MDHEN, CDR2 SYDVKM. The CDR3 extends over 15 amino acids. CDR3 in amino acids: CATQEVAGGNQPQHF. The CDR3 DNA sequence: TGTGCCACCCAAGAGGTCGCTGGAGGCAATCAGCCCCAGCATTTT.

The gene calls are TRBV2 and TRBJ2-7; D is unclear. The CDR3 length is 15 residues. V was pared by 3 bases and J by 1 base, with 13 bases between. CDR1 is SNHLY and CDR2 is FYNNEI in the germline V gene. CDR3 nucleotide sequence: TGTGCCAGCAGTGACCCCCTCGCGACGTCCTACGAGCAGTACTTC. Encoded protein: CASSDPLATSYEQYF.

The V call is TRBV10-3, the J call TRBJ2-1; 15 nucleotides match TRBD2. The ends lost 4 bases at V and 0 bases at J; junction bases unmatched: 4. CDR1 is ENHRY and CDR2 is SYGVKD in the germline V gene. This CDR3 contains 18 residues. CDR3 nucleotides: TGTGCCATCAGTGGCGGGACTAGCGGGAGGACCTCCTACAATGAGCAGTTCTTC. Translated, it gives CAISGGTSGRTSYNEQFF.

The rearrangement joins TRBV19 to TRBJ2-1; no clear D. Trimming removed 3 bases at V and 5 bases at J, with 8 bases between. The CDR3 has 13 amino acids. Germline lookup yields CDR1 LNHDA and CDR2 SQIVND (reference sequence). The CDR3 DNA sequence: TGTGCCAGTAGTATGTCCCGGGACAATGAGCAGTTCTTC. It specifies CASSMSRDNEQFF.

This clone was counted only a few times. The V gene is TRBV11-1, the J gene TRBJ2-2; weak D call: TRBD1 (5 bases). Trimming pared 4 bases from V and 6 bases from J, leaving 12 bases between. The CDR3 totals 14 residues. Germline CDR1 SGHAT, CDR2 FQDESV (reference sequence). This CDR3 reads CASSSRQSSGELFF. DNA of the CDR3: TGTGCCAGCAGCTCCCGACAGAGCTCCGGGGAGCTGTTTTTT.

The J gene is TRBJ1-1, the V gene TRBV6-1; 8 bases line up with TRBD1. The CDR3 consists of 12 residues. The germline CDR1 and CDR2 sequences are MNHNS and SASEGT. V lost 4 bases, J lost 9 bases, and 4 bases stayed unmatched. CDR3 coding DNA: TGTGCCAGCAGTGGGGACAGGTTCCAAGCTTTCTTT. This sequence encodes CASSGDRFQAFF.

The genes are TRBV18 and TRBJ1-2; D remains ambiguous. CDR1 and CDR2 (germline): KGHSH, LQKENI. The CDR3 has 16 amino acids. Trimming cost V 3 bases and J 1 base, with 15 bases left between them. The CDR3 spells CASSPSSGGYNYGYTF. CDR3 nucleotide sequence: TGTGCCAGCTCACCCTCTTCCGGCGGGTATAACTATGGCTACACCTTC.

V usage is TRBV6-5 and J usage is TRBJ2-5; 10 bases line up with TRBD1. The CDR3 is 15 residues long. The trim removed 5 bases at V and 0 bases at J, leaving 3 bases unmatched. Germline values: CDR1 MNHEY, CDR2 SVGAGI. The CDR3 coding sequence is TGTGCCAGCAGTCGACAGGGGGCGGACCAAGAGACCCAGTACTTC. Translation: CASSRQGADQETQYF.

The chain has TRBV7-9 and TRBJ2-5; the D gene is possibly TRBD2 (5 bases). V lost 3 bases, J lost 7 bases, and 12 bases lay in between. Germline lookup yields CDR1 SEHNR and CDR2 FQNEAQ (reference sequence). The CDR3 runs 13 residues. The CDR3 nucleotides read TGTGCCAGCAGCTTGTCGAGAGAGGGGACCCAGTACTTC. Translation gives CASSLSREGTQYF.

The V call is TRBV9, the J call TRBJ2-3, with 10 bases that match TRBD2. Losses at the gene ends were 0 bases for V and 0 bases for J; bases not matched to a gene: 7. Per the germline V gene, CDR1 is SGDLS and CDR2 is YYNGEE. This CDR3 contains 18 residues. The CDR3 protein is CASSVVAGGLASTDTQYF. CDR3 DNA: TGTGCCAGCAGCGTAGTAGCGGGAGGCCTAGCTAGCACAGATACGCAGTATTTT.

V and J are TRBV19 and TRBJ2-2; no definite D call. The CDR3 covers 15 residues. Germline assignment: CDR1 LNHDA and CDR2 SQIVND (reference sequence). Deletions cut 7 bases from V and 0 bases from J, with 12 bases between. The CDR3 nucleotides read TGTGCCAGTAATCAGGACGCAGCGAACACCGGGGAGCTGTTTTTT. Its translation is CASNQDAANTGELFF.

This clone was detected a few times. The chain combines TRBV19 with TRBJ2-1; D is unresolved. Deletions cut 5 bases from V and 7 bases from J, with 12 bases between. This CDR3 has 13 residues. The germline V gene encodes CDR1 LNHDA and CDR2 SQIVND (reference sequence). Here the CDR3 reads CASSEIRGNEQFF. In nucleotides, the CDR3 is TGTGCCAGTAGTGAGATTCGTGGGAATGAGCAGTTCTTC. Together with reference TRBV19 and TRBJ2-1, the CDR3 gives the full variable domain: DGGITQSPKYLFRKEGQNVTLSCEQNLNHDAMYWYRQDPGQGLRLIYYSQIVNDFQKGDIAEGYSVSREKKESFPLTVTSAQKNPTAFYLCASSEIRGNEQFFGPGTRLTVL.

The genes are TRBV28 and TRBJ1-1; D gene uncertain. Germline lookup yields CDR1 MDHEN and CDR2 SYDVKM. The ends were cut back, 7 bases at V and 4 bases at J, with 10 bases in the middle. This CDR3 is built from 12 residues. CDR3 sequence reads: CASTAGGTEAFF. The CDR3 nucleotides are TGTGCCAGCACGGCAGGAGGCACTGAAGCTTTCTTT.

The chain combines TRBV5-3 with TRBJ1-5, with D unresolved. TRBV5-3 is classed as an ORF, of uncertain function. The V end lost 0 bases, the J end lost 2 bases, and 15 bases lay between the germline ends. This CDR3 has 17 amino acids. Here the CDR3 reads CARSLGPEHVGNQPQHF. The CDR3 region has the DNA TGTGCCAGAAGCTTGGGGCCTGAACATGTGGGCAATCAGCCCCAGCATTTT.

Remarks on this clone: Germline and junction disagree at one end, which may indicate a read error. This chain joins TRBV6-5 and TRBJ2-1; TRBD1 agrees at 8 bases. CDR1 is MNHEY, CDR2 SVGAGI, per germline. The CDR3 totals 11 residues. The CDR3 spells CASSPRDRKVF. The CDR3 region has the DNA TGTGCCAGCAGTCCCCGGGACAGGAAGGTCTTC.

The rearrangement joins TRBV19 to TRBJ1-2; D not resolved. The CDR3 contains 14 residues. Germline lookup yields CDR1 LNHDA and CDR2 SQIVND (reference sequence). V gave up 5 bases and J gave up 2 bases, with 12 bases separating them. The CDR3 reads CASSSVQTNYGYTF. The CDR3 nucleotides read TGTGCCAGTAGTTCTGTACAGACAAACTATGGCTACACCTTC.

The J gene is TRBJ2-7, the V gene TRBV28; 8 nucleotides match TRBD2. The CDR3 runs 14 residues. V lost 2 bases to trimming and J lost 5 bases; unmatched junction nucleotides: 5. Per germline, CDR1 MDHEN and CDR2 SYDVKM. The CDR3 DNA reads TGTGCCAGCAGTTTACACGGGAGGGACAACGAGCAGTACTTC. Amino acid sequence: CASSLHGRDNEQYF.